The 19 T cell receptor beta chains listed next were all sequenced from one sample in a study of cytomegalovirus exposure and HLA in healthy donors. Method: immunoSEQ multiplex PCR; TCRdb's copy keeps in-frame clones and lacks some. The sample lists about 64,000 clones; roughly 89% were seen once. The sequencing sample was made of PBMCs. All receptors derive from a woman between 18 and 30 years old in good health and CMV-seronegative.

This clone was seen a few times. The CDR3 here is CASRAGGGRTHEQYF. The CDR3 DNA reads TGTGCCAGCAGAGCCGGGGGCGGGAGAACCCACGAGCAGTACTTC. The chain employs TRBV28 and TRBJ2-7; maybe TRBD2 (7 bases). V shed 6 bases and J shed 5 bases, with 20 bases lying between them. The length of the CDR3 is 15 residues. Germline loops: CDR1 MDHEN, CDR2 SYDVKM.

V and J are TRBV5-1 and TRBJ2-1; 7 bases are shared with TRBD2. The CDR3 runs to 16 residues. CDR1 SGHRS and CDR2 YFSETQ come from the germline V gene. V was pared by 3 bases and J by 0 bases, with 6 bases of the junction left unmatched. This CDR3 reads CASSWSLADSYNEQFF. For the CDR3, the DNA is TGCGCCAGCAGCTGGAGCCTAGCGGACTCCTACAATGAGCAGTTCTTC.

This clone was picked up a small number of times. Here the CDR3 reads CASRILAYYGYTF. In nucleotides, the CDR3 is TGTGCCAGCCGCATTCTAGCTTACTATGGCTACACCTTC. The J gene is TRBJ1-2, the V gene TRBV6-1; D not certain. This CDR3 comprises 13 residues. Trimming pared 8 bases from V and 3 bases from J, leaving 13 bases between. Germline V gene lookup returns CDR1 MNHNS and CDR2 SASEGT.

V usage is TRBV19 and J usage is TRBJ1-5, with a tentative D call TRBD1 (6 bases). In germline, CDR1 is LNHDA, CDR2 SQIVND (reference sequence). This CDR3 comprises 13 residues. The V end lost 5 bases, the J end lost 5 bases, and 10 bases lay between the germline ends. The CDR3 region is CASSGTRDQPQHF. The CDR3, as DNA: TGTGCCAGTAGTGGGACAAGAGATCAGCCCCAGCATTTT.

The rearrangement uses TRBV25-1 and TRBJ2-3, with D possibly matching TRBD1 (5 bases). Germline CDR1 reads MGHDK; CDR2 reads SYGVNS. V lost 3 bases and J 2 bases, leaving 12 bases between the germline ends. This CDR3 region has 15 residues. The CDR3 here is CASSDSGHPTDTQYF. The CDR3 DNA follows: TGTGCCAGCAGTGATAGTGGACACCCCACAGATACGCAGTATTTT.

The table lists this clone with a count of one. The J gene is TRBJ1-4, the V gene TRBV30; D possibly corresponds to TRBD1 (5 bases). The CDR3 consists of 13 residues. CDR1 is GTSNPN and CDR2 is SVGIG in the germline V gene (reference sequence). Deletions cut 5 bases from V and 1 base from J, with 8 bases between. Here the CDR3 reads CAWSGLTNEKLFF. The CDR3 DNA sequence: TGTGCCTGGTCAGGGTTAACTAATGAAAAACTGTTTTTT.

This chain links TRBV5-1 with TRBJ2-1, with 7 bases fitting TRBD2. The CDR3 loop spans 16 amino acids. V lost 4 bases, J lost 5 bases, and 12 bases stayed unmatched. The V gene's germline CDR1 is SGHRS and CDR2 YFSETQ. The CDR3 sequence: CASSVPGSLADNEQFF. The CDR3 nucleotides read TGCGCCAGCAGCGTGCCGGGTTCGCTAGCGGACAATGAGCAGTTCTTC.

The genes are TRBV5-1 and TRBJ2-7, with D perhaps TRBD2 (6 bases). This CDR3 is 15 amino acids long. The V end was cut by 2 bases, the J end by 3 bases, with 15 bases between. Germline V gene lookup returns CDR1 SGHRS and CDR2 YFSETQ. The CDR3 spells CASSLGREPNYEQYF. The CDR3 DNA is TGCGCCAGCAGCTTAGGACGGGAGCCGAACTACGAGCAGTACTTC.

CDR3 DNA sequence: TGTGCCAGCAGCCCGGGAGGCCCGCAGTATTTT. The encoded protein is CASSPGGPQYF. The V and J genes are TRBV7-2 and TRBJ2-3; TRBD2 agrees at 7 bases. Germline V gives CDR1 SGHTA, CDR2 FQGNSA. The CDR3 is 11 residues long. The V gene end was trimmed by 5 bases and the J gene end by 10 bases; junction bases not matched to a gene: 3.

The V call is TRBV19, the J call TRBJ2-1, with 8 bases lining up with TRBD1. J gave up 13 bases and V 1 base, and 6 bases lay outside the gene matches. Germline V gene data show CDR1 as LNHDA and CDR2 as SQIVND (reference sequence). The CDR3 loop spans 13 amino acids. The CDR3 DNA reads as TGTGCCAGTAGTATAGTTGGGACAGGCCACCAGTTCTTC. Amino acid sequence: CASSIVGTGHQFF.

CDR3 sequence reads: CASSGLTSGYNEQFF. The CDR3, as DNA: TGTGCCAGCAGTGGACTGACTAGCGGCTACAATGAGCAGTTCTTC. The chain combines TRBV6-5 with TRBJ2-1, with 9 bases that match TRBD2. V gave up 5 bases and J gave up 3 bases; unmatched junction bases: 5. Germline V lookup: CDR1 MNHEY, CDR2 SVGAGI. The CDR3 is 15 amino acids.

The V and J genes are TRBV14 and TRBJ2-1; weak D call: TRBD1 (5 bases). Germline CDR1 reads SGHDN; CDR2 reads FVKESK. V gave up 1 base and J gave up 8 bases, with 18 bases separating them. This CDR3 spans 16 amino acids. CDR3: CASSQGVPRVGYEQFF. DNA of the CDR3: TGTGCCAGCAGCCAAGGGGTACCCAGGGTCGGGTATGAGCAGTTCTTC.

This clone was seen only a few times. This chain joins TRBV7-3 and TRBJ2-7; 9 nucleotides align to TRBD2. V gave up 2 bases and J gave up 2 bases; unmatched junction bases: 4. Germline values: CDR1 SGHTA, CDR2 FQGTGA. The CDR3 has 15 amino acids. CDR3 DNA sequence: TGTGCCAGCAGCTTACGTGCGGGAGGGCCCTACGAGCAGTACTTC. Translated: CASSLRAGGPYEQYF.

The chain has TRBV28 and TRBJ2-7, with 8 bases that match TRBD1. Germline CDR1 reads MDHEN; CDR2 reads SYDVKM. There are 17 residues in the CDR3. V shed 3 bases, J shed 5 bases, and the junction held 15 bases outside the gene matches. CDR3 residues: CASSLAPGGVRTNEQYF. The DNA for the CDR3 is TGTGCCAGCAGTTTGGCCCCAGGGGGCGTACGGACCAACGAGCAGTACTTC.

CDR3 amino acids: CASSLWRGDRNTEAFF. The CDR3, as DNA: TGTGCCAGCAGCTTGTGGAGGGGCGACCGGAACACTGAAGCTTTCTTT. The gene calls are TRBV5-5 and TRBJ1-1; tentative D call: TRBD1 (5 bases). The CDR3 sequence is 16 residues long. Between the trimmed V and J ends, which lost 1 base and 1 base, there was a span of 14 bases. Germline assignment: CDR1 SGHKS and CDR2 YYEKEE (reference sequence).

The chain recombines TRBV28 with TRBJ2-7; D call uncertain. This CDR3 spans 15 amino acids. Germline-derived CDR1 and CDR2 are MDHEN and SYDVKM. With 2 bases removed from V and 2 bases from J, the gap between germline ends came to 13 bases. CDR3 loop: CASSLAGSPTYEQYF. CDR3 bases: TGTGCCAGCAGTTTAGCAGGTTCCCCCACCTACGAGCAGTACTTC.

The chain has TRBV11-3 and TRBJ2-1; 8 positions agree with TRBD2. Trimming at V came to 6 bases and at J to 9 bases, leaving 7 bases not matched to a gene. The CDR3 has 13 residues. CDR1 and CDR2 from the germline V gene are SGHNT and YENEEA. CDR3: CASSRGGRGEQFF. The CDR3 DNA sequence: TGTGCCAGCAGTCGGGGGGGCCGAGGTGAGCAGTTCTTC.

This chain uses TRBV30 with TRBJ1-4; perhaps TRBD1 as D (5 bases). The CDR3 spans 15 residues. With 3 bases removed from V and 1 base from J, the gap between germline ends came to 12 bases. The germline CDR1 and CDR2 sequences are GTSNPN and SVGIG (reference sequence). This chain's CDR3 is CAWSSFGGTNEKLFF. For the CDR3, the DNA is TGTGCCTGGAGCTCTTTCGGGGGAACTAATGAAAAACTGTTTTTT.

The V and J genes are TRBV5-1 and TRBJ2-5; the match to TRBD2 covers 8 bases. The CDR3 contains 16 residues. The germline V gene encodes CDR1 SGHRS and CDR2 YFSETQ. The V and J ends lost 0 bases and 5 bases, in that order; junction bases with no gene match: 9. The CDR3 nucleotides read TGCGCCAGCAGCTTGGTAGGGACTAGTAGTTCGGAGACCCAGTACTTC. Its translation is CASSLVGTSSSETQYF.